The 21 T cell receptor beta chains listed next were all sequenced from one sample in a study of beta chain features in type 1 diabetes. Of the isolated RNA, all was reverse transcribed, and so the sequenced material was expressed TCRB transcripts. The method was immunoSEQ multiplex PCR; TCRdb's version includes in-frame clones alone and lacks a portion of them. The data contain about 130,000 clones, about a tenth of them seen just once; the ten biggest clones take up approximately 0.68%. The specimen was central memory CD4+ T cells from blood. These receptor sequences come from a man between 18 and 29 years old in good health.

The V gene is TRBV7-9, the J gene TRBJ1-2; D is uncertain. V lost 10 bases to trimming and J lost 4 bases, with 13 bases between them. The CDR3 has 12 amino acids. Germline assignment: CDR1 SEHNR and CDR2 FQNEAQ (reference sequence). CDR3 nucleotide sequence: TGTGCCACCTATTGGGAGGCCTATGGCTACACCTTC. Amino acid sequence: CATYWEAYGYTF. Combining the CDR3 with reference TRBV7-9 and TRBJ1-2 gives the whole variable domain DTGVSQNPRHKITKRGQNVTFRCDPISEHNRLYWYRQTLGQGPEFLTYFQNEAQLEKSRLLSDRFSAERPKGSFSTLEIQRTEQGDSAMYLCATYWEAYGYTFGSGTRLTVV.

Concerning this clone: This specimen includes other DNA sequences encoding the same CDR3. The V and J genes are TRBV18 and TRBJ1-4; the match to TRBD1 covers 9 bases. The CDR3 has 14 residues. The ends lost 4 bases at V and 5 bases at J; junction bases unmatched: 2. Germline lookup yields CDR1 KGHSH and CDR2 LQKENI. The CDR3 is CASSQGQGNEKLFF. The CDR3, as DNA: TGTGCCAGCTCACAGGGACAGGGCAATGAAAAACTGTTTTTT.

The J gene is TRBJ2-3, the V gene TRBV28; the D gene is possibly TRBD2 (5 bases). This CDR3 has 15 amino acids. Trimming stripped 5 bases from V and 3 bases from J, with 15 bases between. Germline CDR1 MDHEN, CDR2 SYDVKM. As DNA, the CDR3 is TGTGCCAGCAGTGGACCGGGGTTGGGGACAGATACGCAGTATTTT. Residues: CASSGPGLGTDTQYF.

This chain joins TRBV10-2 and TRBJ1-1; possible D gene TRBD1, 5 bases. Germline CDR1 and CDR2: WSHSY and SAAADI. With 1 base removed from V and 5 bases from J, the gap between germline ends came to 14 bases. There are 15 residues in the CDR3. The CDR3 DNA reads as TGCGCCAGCAGTGAGTTCCCAGGGTTGGGAACTGAAGCTTTCTTT. This codes for CASSEFPGLGTEAFF.

The chain joins TRBV5-1 to TRBJ2-5; 8 bases fit TRBD2. After removal of 1 base from V and 5 bases from J, the junction contained 10 bases not matched to a gene. This CDR3 contains 16 residues. The V gene's germline CDR1 is SGHRS and CDR2 YFSETQ. The CDR3 protein is CASSLLLAEISETQYF. The CDR3 DNA reads TGCGCCAGCAGCTTGCTACTAGCGGAGATTAGCGAGACCCAGTACTTC.

This clone has only a few counts. The rearrangement joins TRBV6-1 to TRBJ2-7; 7 bases align to TRBD1. From germline, CDR1 is MNHNS and CDR2 SASEGT. The CDR3 consists of 12 residues. Losses at the gene ends were 4 bases for V and 6 bases for J; bases not matched to a gene: 3. CDR3 DNA sequence: TGTGCCAGCAGTGGATGGACAGGCGAGCAGTACTTC. Residues: CASSGWTGEQYF.

The chain combines TRBV5-6 with TRBJ2-2; D ambiguous. The CDR3 has 14 residues. CDR1 is SGHDT, CDR2 YYEEEE, per germline. V lost 1 base to trimming and J lost 0 bases, with 4 bases between them. The CDR3 region has the DNA TGTGCCAGCAGCTTGACAGCGAACACCGGGGAGCTGTTTTTT. It yields the protein CASSLTANTGELFF.

V and J are TRBV30 and TRBJ2-5; 11 nucleotides line up with TRBD2. Germline CDR1 GTSNPN, CDR2 SVGIG (reference sequence). The CDR3 has 13 residues. The V segment lost 6 bases and the J segment 4 bases; nucleotides outside the gene matches: 4. The CDR3 DNA is TGTGCCTGCCCCCTAGCGGGAGGAGAGACCCAGTACTTC. Protein product: CACPLAGGETQYF.

CDR3 sequence: CASTYQQGFGETQYF. Written as DNA, the CDR3 is TGTGCCAGCACTTACCAACAGGGGTTTGGGGAGACCCAGTACTTC. The chain couples TRBV7-8 to TRBJ2-5; 7 bases fit TRBD1. Germline CDR1 and CDR2: SGHVS and FQNEAQ. There are 15 residues in the CDR3. J gave up 5 bases and V 7 bases, and 13 bases lay outside the gene matches. Using reference TRBV7-8 and TRBJ2-5 for the parts outside the CDR3, the full variable domain is GAGVSQSPRYKVAKRGQDVALRCDPISGHVSLFWYQQALGQGPEFLTYFQNEAQLDKSGLPSDRFFAERPEGSVSTLKIQRTQQEDSAVYLCASTYQQGFGETQYFGPGTRLLVL.

The table lists this clone with a few counts. The chain couples TRBV9 to TRBJ1-1, with D uncertain. Germline lookup yields CDR1 SGDLS and CDR2 YYNGEE. V lost 5 bases and J lost 1, with 9 bases in between. This CDR3 comprises 13 residues. CDR3 in amino acids: CASRSMANTEAFF. The CDR3 DNA sequence: TGTGCCAGCAGGTCGATGGCGAACACTGAAGCTTTCTTT.

The chain employs TRBV5-1 and TRBJ2-7, with D possibly being TRBD2 (6 bases). The germline gives CDR1 SGHRS, CDR2 YFSETQ. The ends were cut back, 0 bases at V and 3 bases at J, with 10 bases in the middle. The CDR3 spans 14 residues. CDR3: CASSLASEGYEQYF. The CDR3 nucleotides read TGCGCCAGCAGCTTGGCTAGCGAGGGCTACGAGCAGTACTTC.

CDR3 region: CASSLRGASYNEQFF. The CDR3, as DNA: TGCGCCAGCAGCCTCCGGGGGGCTTCCTACAATGAGCAGTTCTTC. The chain is built from TRBV4-3 and TRBJ2-1, with a weak D call TRBD2 (7 bases). The CDR3 consists of 15 residues. Germline CDR1 LGHNA, CDR2 YSLEER. The V end lost 4 bases, the J end lost 1 base, and 11 bases lay between the germline ends.

This clone was observed a few times. The DNA for the CDR3 is TGCGCCAGCAGCCAAGCTCACAGGGGGCTGCGATCACCCCTCCACTTT. Amino acids: CASSQAHRGLRSPLHF. The V and J genes are TRBV4-3 and TRBJ1-6; 9 nucleotides match TRBD1. The CDR3 covers 16 residues. Germline CDR1 is LGHNA and CDR2 is YSLEER. Trimming removed 1 base from V and 10 bases from J; junction bases left unmatched: 8.

This clone has only a few counts. The rearrangement links TRBV19 to TRBJ2-7, with 10 bases identical to TRBD1. V lost 8 bases, J lost 3 bases, and 10 bases stayed unmatched. Germline V gene data show CDR1 as LNHDA and CDR2 as SQIVND (reference sequence). This CDR3 has 15 residues. CDR3 sequence reads: CASSGIRTGGYEQYF. The CDR3 bases are TGTGCCAGTTCCGGGATAAGGACAGGGGGCTACGAGCAGTACTTC. The whole variable domain, remainder taken from reference TRBV19 and TRBJ2-7, is DGGITQSPKYLFRKEGQNVTLSCEQNLNHDAMYWYRQDPGQGLRLIYYSQIVNDFQKGDIAEGYSVSREKKESFPLTVTSAQKNPTAFYLCASSGIRTGGYEQYFGPGTRLTVT.

This clone was seen more than once but under ten times. The rearrangement links TRBV29-1 to TRBJ2-7, with D tentatively TRBD2 (6 bases). V was clipped by 6 bases and J by 0 bases, with 15 bases between them. The CDR3 runs to 14 residues. Germline CDR1 SQVTM, CDR2 ANQGSEA. CDR3 sequence (DNA): TGCAGCGTCCCTAGGGTCGGGAGCTCCTACGAGCAGTACTTC. It specifies CSVPRVGSSYEQYF.

The chain links TRBV4-3 to TRBJ1-6, with D perhaps matching TRBD1 (5 bases). From germline, CDR1 is LGHNA and CDR2 YSLEER. The CDR3 length is 17 residues. V gave up 5 bases and J gave up 4 bases, with 18 bases separating them. The CDR3 protein is CASSSGAGPSYNSPLHF. The CDR3 region has the DNA TGCGCCAGCAGCTCCGGAGCAGGGCCAAGTTATAATTCACCCCTCCACTTT.

In this sample, this clone turned up a few times. J is TRBJ1-6 and V is TRBV7-2; D gene unclear. The CDR3 spans 15 residues. The germline gives CDR1 SGHTA, CDR2 FQGNSA. The CDR3 nucleotides read TGTGCGAGCCAAAAATTGAGCTCCTATAATTCACCCCTCCACTTT. This encodes CASQKLSSYNSPLHF. Supplemented by reference TRBV7-2 and TRBJ1-6, the full variable domain reads GAGVSQSPSNKVTEKGKDVELRCDPISGHTALYWYRQSLGQGLEFLIYFQGNSAPDKSGLPSDRFSAERTGGSVSTLTIQRTQQEDSAVYLCASQKLSSYNSPLHFGNGTRLTVT.

This clone appeared many times. The chain links TRBV11-2 to TRBJ1-2; 7 bases agree with TRBD1. The CDR3 extends over 14 amino acids. J was trimmed by 10 bases and V by 7 bases; bases with no gene match: 15. CDR1 and CDR2 (germline): SGHAT, FQNNGV. CDR3 loop: CASTNHRGPTDYTF. In nucleotides, the CDR3 is TGTGCCAGCACAAATCACAGGGGCCCGACTGACTACACCTTC.

The J gene is TRBJ2-3, the V gene TRBV29-1, with 7 bases identical to TRBD2. The CDR3 sequence is 13 residues long. After removal of 7 bases from V and 6 bases from J, the junction contained 10 bases not matched to a gene. Germline assignment: CDR1 SQVTM and CDR2 ANQGSEA. CDR3 sequence (DNA): TGCAGCGCGACACAGCTAGCGGCGGATACGCAGTATTTT. This translates into CSATQLAADTQYF.

This clone has just a few counts. The chain joins TRBV7-2 to TRBJ2-3; 9 nucleotides align to TRBD1. The J segment lost 0 bases and the V segment lost 5 bases, leaving 3 bases of the junction unmatched. Germline V gives CDR1 SGHTA, CDR2 FQGNSA. The CDR3 covers 15 residues. CDR3 sequence reads: CASSKTGGSTDTQYF. In nucleotides, the CDR3 is TGTGCCAGCAGCAAGACAGGGGGGAGCACAGATACGCAGTATTTT.

CDR3 residues: CASSLDRGRDYGYTF. For the CDR3, the DNA is TGTGCCAGCAGTCTGGACAGGGGTAGGGACTATGGCTACACCTTC. This chain uses TRBV9 with TRBJ1-2, with 9 bases identical to TRBD1. The V gene's germline CDR1 is SGDLS and CDR2 YYNGEE. V shed 5 bases, J shed 3 bases, and the junction held 8 bases outside the gene matches. CDR3 size: 15 residues.